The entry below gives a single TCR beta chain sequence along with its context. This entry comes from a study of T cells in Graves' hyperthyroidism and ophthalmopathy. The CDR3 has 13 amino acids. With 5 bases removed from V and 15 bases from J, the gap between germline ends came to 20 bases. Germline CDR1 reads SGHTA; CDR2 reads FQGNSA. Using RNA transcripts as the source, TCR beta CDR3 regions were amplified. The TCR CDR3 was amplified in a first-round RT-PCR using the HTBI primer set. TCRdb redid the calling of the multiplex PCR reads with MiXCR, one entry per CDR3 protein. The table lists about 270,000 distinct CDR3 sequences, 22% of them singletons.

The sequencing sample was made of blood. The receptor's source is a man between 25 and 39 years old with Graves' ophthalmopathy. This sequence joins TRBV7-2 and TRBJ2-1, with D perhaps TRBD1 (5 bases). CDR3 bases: TGTGCCAGCAGCCCAAGGACACCGCAATATGGGTTCTTC. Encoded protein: CASSPRTPQYGFF.